Listed here is a single T cell receptor (beta chain). Its antigen is undetermined. The record originates from a study of STAT5B mutations in CD4+ large granular lymphocyte leukemia. Trimming cost V 3 bases and J 1 base, with 11 bases left between them. Germline CDR1 reads SGDLS; CDR2 reads YYNGEE. The CDR3 is made up of 15 amino acids. Broader study findings: The CD4+ versus CD8+ T-LGLL clonality difference may reflect limited sample size.

The method was immunoSEQ multiplex PCR; TCRdb's version includes in-frame clones alone and lacks a portion of them. The table has about 38,000 clones, 85% seen once. The J gene is TRBJ1-5, the V gene TRBV9, with a tentative D call TRBD1 (5 bases). The sequenced material came from CD4+ T cells from blood buffy coats. This sequence was found in a human donor in good health. Written as DNA, the CDR3 is TGTGCCAGCAGCGCCGCGGGACTAAGCAATCAGCCCCAGCATTTT. Its protein is CASSAAGLSNQPQHF.